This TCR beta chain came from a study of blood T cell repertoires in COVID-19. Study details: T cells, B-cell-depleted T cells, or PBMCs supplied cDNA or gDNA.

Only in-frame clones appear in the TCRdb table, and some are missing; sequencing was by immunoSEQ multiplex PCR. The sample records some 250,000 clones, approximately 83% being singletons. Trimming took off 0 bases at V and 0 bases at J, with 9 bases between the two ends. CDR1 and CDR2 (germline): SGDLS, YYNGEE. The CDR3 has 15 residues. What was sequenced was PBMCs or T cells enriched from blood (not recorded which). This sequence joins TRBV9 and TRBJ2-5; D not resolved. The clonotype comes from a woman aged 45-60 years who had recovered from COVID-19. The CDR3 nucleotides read TGTGCCAGCAGCGTAGGCGGCAGCCACCAAGAGACCCAGTACTTC. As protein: CASSVGGSHQETQYF.